Listed below are T cell receptor beta chains from one sample, sequenced in a study of cytomegalovirus exposure and HLA in healthy donors. Using immunoSEQ multiplex PCR, the repertoire was profiled, and TCRdb retains in-frame clones only, with some absent. The sample shows 150,000 to 250,000 clones, 82% of them seen only once. The sequencing input was PBMCs. The origin of the receptors is a boy younger than 10 in good health and CMV-seronegative. Both conserved end residues are part of each CDR3. A D gene is named only where the DNA matches it firmly. Clone size is shown for a subset of rows, as once, few, many or a class of expanded clone.

d_gene: TRBD2; j_gene: TRBJ2-5; abundance: .; v_gene: TRBV7-3; CDR3aa: CASSLGGWGGETQYF; CDR3nt: TGTGCCAGCAGCTTAGGTGGTTGGGGGGGGGAGACCCAGTACTTC
d_gene: TRBD1; j_gene: TRBJ1-1; abundance: few; v_gene: TRBV7-8; CDR3aa: CASSSTGTGNTEAFF; CDR3nt: TGTGCCAGCAGCTCAACCGGGACAGGGAACACTGAAGCTTTCTTT
d_gene: .; j_gene: TRBJ2-3; abundance: .; v_gene: TRBV11-3; CDR3aa: CASSLGSRVTDTQYF; CDR3nt: TGTGCCAGCAGCTTAGGAAGCAGGGTCACAGATACGCAGTATTTT
d_gene: .; j_gene: TRBJ2-7; abundance: .; v_gene: TRBV7-2; CDR3aa: CASSLVEGPFYEQYF; CDR3nt: TGTGCCAGCAGCTTAGTGGAGGGCCCATTCTACGAGCAGTACTTC
d_gene: .; j_gene: TRBJ1-3; abundance: .; v_gene: TRBV28; CDR3aa: CASTAISNTIYF; CDR3nt: TGTGCCAGCACCGCCATCAGTAACACCATATATTTT
d_gene: TRBD1; j_gene: TRBJ1-2; abundance: .; v_gene: TRBV11-2; CDR3aa: CASSPNRGDYGYTF; CDR3nt: TGTGCCAGCAGCCCCAACAGGGGAGACTATGGCTACACCTTC
d_gene: .; j_gene: TRBJ2-2; abundance: .; v_gene: TRBV7-7; CDR3aa: CASSATRAAVAGELFF; CDR3nt: TGTGCTAGCAGCGCAACCAGAGCGGCGGTTGCCGGGGAGCTGTTTTTT
d_gene: .; j_gene: TRBJ2-5; abundance: .; v_gene: TRBV5-1; CDR3aa: CASSLGVWETQYF; CDR3nt: TGCGCCAGCAGCTTGGGAGTTTGGGAGACCCAGTACTTC
d_gene: TRBD1; j_gene: TRBJ2-2; abundance: .; v_gene: TRBV18; CDR3aa: CASSQDRANTGELFF; CDR3nt: TGTGCCAGCTCGCAAGACAGGGCGAACACCGGGGAGCTGTTTTTT
d_gene: TRBD1; j_gene: TRBJ1-2; abundance: few; v_gene: TRBV7-8; CDR3aa: CASSLRTGPPRGSGYTF; CDR3nt: TGTGCCAGCAGCTTGAGGACAGGGCCCCCACGAGGGAGTGGCTACACCTTC
d_gene: .; j_gene: TRBJ1-2; abundance: .; v_gene: TRBV4-1; CDR3aa: CASSQGLLRDTRDGYTF; CDR3nt: TGCGCCAGCAGCCAAGGACTGTTACGGGACACGAGGGACGGCTACACCTTC
d_gene: .; j_gene: TRBJ1-1; abundance: .; v_gene: TRBV30; CDR3aa: CAWSQSGVTEAFF; CDR3nt: TGTGCCTGGAGTCAGTCAGGGGTCACTGAAGCTTTCTTT
d_gene: TRBD1; j_gene: TRBJ2-6; abundance: .; v_gene: TRBV12-5; CDR3aa: CASGFFRDRSSGANVLTF; CDR3nt: TGTGCTAGTGGTTTTTTCCGGGACAGGAGCTCTGGGGCCAACGTCCTGACTTTC
d_gene: TRBD1; j_gene: TRBJ1-2; abundance: .; v_gene: TRBV5-4; CDR3aa: CASSFYEGAITYGYTF; CDR3nt: TGTGCCAGCAGCTTTTATGAGGGGGCCATTACCTATGGCTACACCTTC
d_gene: TRBD1; j_gene: TRBJ2-7; abundance: .; v_gene: TRBV27; CDR3aa: CASSRLGQGKAEQYF; CDR3nt: TGTGCCAGCAGCCGCTTGGGACAGGGGAAGGCCGAGCAGTACTTC
d_gene: TRBD2; j_gene: TRBJ2-5; abundance: .; v_gene: TRBV18; CDR3aa: CASSPRATSGGPQETQYF; CDR3nt: TGTGCCAGCTCACCTCGCGCGACTAGCGGGGGCCCCCAAGAGACCCAGTACTTC
d_gene: TRBD1; j_gene: TRBJ1-1; abundance: .; v_gene: TRBV27; CDR3aa: CASNPGQIGTEAFF; CDR3nt: TGTGCCAGCAACCCGGGACAGATCGGGACTGAAGCTTTCTTT
d_gene: TRBD1; j_gene: TRBJ1-4; abundance: few; v_gene: TRBV19; CDR3aa: CASSEGQGGKLFF; CDR3nt: TGTGCCAGTAGTGAGGGGCAGGGGGGAAAACTGTTTTTT
d_gene: .; j_gene: TRBJ2-3; abundance: .; v_gene: TRBV5-6; CDR3aa: CASSLAFTDTQYF; CDR3nt: TGTGCCAGCAGCTTGGCATTCACAGATACGCAGTATTTT
d_gene: .; j_gene: TRBJ2-1; abundance: .; v_gene: TRBV5-6; CDR3aa: CASSLAGDNEQFF; CDR3nt: TGTGCCAGCAGCTTGGCGGGAGACAATGAGCAGTTCTTC
d_gene: .; j_gene: TRBJ1-2; abundance: .; v_gene: TRBV30; CDR3aa: CAWSGPGTFYGYTF; CDR3nt: TGTGCCTGGAGTGGGCCAGGCACGTTCTATGGCTACACCTTC
d_gene: .; j_gene: TRBJ1-2; abundance: once; v_gene: TRBV5-1; CDR3aa: CASSLGGDYGYTF; CDR3nt: TGCGCCAGCAGCTTGGGCGGAGACTATGGCTACACCTTC
d_gene: .; j_gene: TRBJ1-1; abundance: .; v_gene: TRBV19; CDR3aa: CASSILGGLEAFF; CDR3nt: TGTGCCAGTAGTATCTTAGGAGGACTCGAAGCTTTCTTT
d_gene: TRBD2; j_gene: TRBJ2-3; abundance: .; v_gene: TRBV19; CDR3aa: CARGTSGVCTDTQYF; CDR3nt: TGTGCCAGGGGAACTAGCGGGGTGTGCACAGATACGCAGTATTTT
d_gene: TRBD1; j_gene: TRBJ1-2; abundance: .; v_gene: TRBV2; CDR3aa: CASSEETGSYGYTF; CDR3nt: TGTGCCAGCAGTGAAGAGACAGGGAGCTATGGCTACACCTTC
d_gene: TRBD1; j_gene: TRBJ1-2; abundance: .; v_gene: TRBV30; CDR3aa: CAWSEYPGTGSGYTF; CDR3nt: TGTGCCTGGAGTGAGTATCCCGGGACAGGGAGTGGCTACACCTTC
d_gene: TRBD1; j_gene: TRBJ2-4; abundance: .; v_gene: TRBV5-1; CDR3aa: CASSLVGQGNIQYF; CDR3nt: TGCGCCAGCAGCTTGGTGGGACAGGGGAACATTCAGTACTTC
d_gene: TRBD2; j_gene: TRBJ2-1; abundance: .; v_gene: TRBV15; CDR3aa: CATSRDPLGGGGEQFF; CDR3nt: TGTGCCACCAGCAGAGATCCCCTCGGGGGGGGCGGTGAGCAGTTCTTC
d_gene: .; j_gene: TRBJ2-2; abundance: .; v_gene: TRBV12-5; CDR3aa: CASGQGPGELFF; CDR3nt: TGTGCTAGTGGACAGGGCCCCGGGGAGCTGTTTTTT